Each of the 17 T cell receptor beta chains below was sequenced from the same sample in a study of CD4 and CD8 cells across lung adenocarcinoma regions. From the PCR reads, TCRdb called clonotypes with MiXCR, one entry per CDR3 protein. The profile shows 3,500 to 4,000 distinct CDR3 sequences, about 56% of them singletons. The sample comprised CD4+ T cells from the margin of a lung tumor. These receptors all stem from a female donor with lung adenocarcinoma. The CD4 and CD8 labels of this study may be unreliable.

The chain links TRBV6-1 to TRBJ2-1; D not resolved. The ends were cut back, 9 bases at V and 10 bases at J, with 25 bases in the middle. The length of the CDR3 is 15 residues. Germline CDR1 reads MNHNS; CDR2 reads SASEGT. CDR3 amino acids: CASKDQALGPVEQFF. The DNA of the CDR3 is TGTGCCAGTAAAGACCAAGCCCTCGGACCGGTGGAGCAGTTCTTC.

In the case of this clonotype: A junction end diverges from the germline sequence, so it may reflect a read error. The chain carries TRBV28 and TRBJ2-5; 7 nucleotides align to TRBD1. The germline V gene has CDR1 MDHEN and CDR2 SYDVKM. This CDR3 is 15 amino acids long. CDR3 sequence reads: CARGRGGEVPETQYF. CDR3 bases: TGTGCCAGGGGCAGAGGGGGCGAGGTCCCAGAGACGCAGTATTTC.

V is TRBV6-1 and J is TRBJ2-5; 9 bases line up with TRBD1. Germline CDR1 is MNHNS and CDR2 is SASEGT. V dropped 4 bases and J dropped 6; count of bases not matched to a gene: 12. The CDR3 has 16 amino acids. The CDR3 spells CASSAAHGTGIKTQYF. CDR3 coding DNA: TGTGCCAGCAGTGCAGCGCACGGGACAGGGATTAAGACCCAGTACTTC.

The V gene is TRBV6-5, the J gene TRBJ2-1; 8 bases agree with TRBD2. Germline V gene sequence: CDR1 MNHEY, CDR2 SVGAGI. The V gene end was trimmed by 2 bases and the J gene end by 8 bases; junction bases not matched to a gene: 8. The CDR3 loop spans 15 amino acids. CDR3 region: CASSYGTRSFDEQFF. The DNA for the CDR3 is TGTGCCAGCAGTTACGGGACTAGGAGTTTCGATGAGCAGTTCTTC.

This clonotype has just a few counts. J is TRBJ1-3 and V is TRBV6-5; a possible D gene is TRBD1 (5 bases). V shed 2 bases and J shed 4 bases, with 18 bases lying between them. CDR1 and CDR2 from the germline V gene are MNHEY and SVGAGI. The CDR3 has 17 residues. The CDR3 loop is CASSYQRGQGPGNTIYF. The CDR3 nucleotides read TGTGCCAGCAGTTACCAGCGTGGGCAGGGTCCAGGAAACACCATATATTTT.

The chain uses TRBV6-1 and TRBJ2-1, with TRBD1 as a possible D gene (7 bases). Per the germline V gene, CDR1 is MNHNS and CDR2 is SASEGT. The CDR3 runs 16 residues. V was shortened by 6 bases and J by 6 bases, with 21 bases between the two germline ends. The CDR3 here is CASRDRNYLGGNEQFF. Written as DNA, the CDR3 is TGTGCCAGCAGGGACAGGAATTATCTGGGGGGCAATGAGCAGTTCTTC.

The chain has TRBV10-2 and TRBJ2-3; 12 bases fit TRBD2. V lost 10 bases, J lost 9 bases, and 8 bases stayed unmatched. Germline CDR1 and CDR2: WSHSY and SAAADI. The CDR3 spans 13 residues. The CDR3 region is CAILAGGKNTQYF. The DNA for the CDR3 is TGCGCCATACTAGCGGGAGGCAAAAACACGCAGTATTTT.

The J gene is TRBJ2-1, the V gene TRBV10-2; D is uncertain. Per the germline V gene, CDR1 is WSHSY and CDR2 is SAAADI. The CDR3 covers 13 residues. Trimming removed 2 bases from V and 0 bases from J, with 2 bases in between. The CDR3 bases are TGCGCCAGCAGTGAGAACTCCTACAATGAGCAGTTCTTC. Protein sequence: CASSENSYNEQFF.

The chain combines TRBV27 with TRBJ2-1; 9 positions agree with TRBD2. V gave up 1 base and J gave up 9 bases; unmatched junction bases: 7. The CDR3 loop spans 15 amino acids. CDR1 and CDR2 (germline): MNHEY, SMNVEV (reference sequence). CDR3 coding DNA: TGTGCCAGCAGTTTATTAGCGGGGGCGAGGGGTGAGCAGTTCTTC. Protein: CASSLLAGARGEQFF.

The chain links TRBV9 to TRBJ2-2; 7 bases are a match to TRBD2. This CDR3 has 15 amino acids. Germline loops: CDR1 SGDLS, CDR2 YYNGEE. J lost 6 bases, V lost 3 bases, and 8 bases had no gene match. CDR3 residues: CASSGGGSTAGELFF. CDR3 nucleotide sequence: TGTGCCAGCAGCGGAGGCGGGAGTACTGCCGGGGAGCTGTTTTTT.

This clonotype was counted only a few times. J is TRBJ2-1 and V is TRBV4-1; no definite D call. This CDR3 is 13 amino acids long. The V and J ends lost 6 bases and 1 base respectively, with 7 bases between them. Germline CDR1 reads MGHRA; CDR2 reads YSYEKL. The CDR3 region has the DNA TGCGCCAGCAGGGGCGAGTCCTACAATGAGCAGTTCTTC. Translating it yields CASRGESYNEQFF.

Only one count was recorded for this clonotype. The genes are TRBV6-1 and TRBJ2-1, with D unclear. The better agreement between TRBJ2-5 and the DNA end casts doubt on the J call. Germline V gene lookup returns CDR1 MNHNS and CDR2 SASEGT. The CDR3 has 13 amino acids. In DNA, the CDR3 is TGTGCCAGCAGTGGCACTTACACCCAGACCCAGTACTTC. Protein product: CASSGTYTQTQYF.

The V gene is TRBV30, the J gene TRBJ2-1; D gene ambiguous. The germline V gene encodes CDR1 GTSNPN and CDR2 SVGIG (reference sequence). This CDR3 comprises 11 residues. Between the trimmed V and J ends, which lost 1 base and 4 bases, there was a span of 2 bases. CDR3 sequence: CAWSDYNEQFF. In DNA, the CDR3 is TGTGCCTGGAGTGATTACAATGAGCAGTTCTTC.

In this sample, this clonotype is medium-sized. J is TRBJ1-1 and V is TRBV10-3, with a weak D call TRBD1 (6 bases). Germline CDR1 ENHRY, CDR2 SYGVKD. Trimming left V 6 bases short and J 3 bases short, with 17 bases between. The CDR3 sequence is 15 residues long. The CDR3 coding sequence is TGTGCCATCAGCTCCGGCAGGGGAGGCGACACTGAAGCTTTCTTT. Protein product: CAISSGRGGDTEAFF.

This clonotype is large in the sample. This chain joins TRBV12-3 or TRBV12-4 and TRBJ2-1; 10 bases are a match to TRBD2. The V and J ends lost 1 base and 10 bases, in that order; junction bases with no gene match: 7. CDR3 length: 15 residues. This CDR3 is CASSLGAGGPLEQFF. The CDR3 DNA reads TGTGCCAGCAGTTTAGGAGCGGGAGGGCCTTTGGAGCAGTTCTTC.

With regard to this clonotype: A much larger clone lies a single base off, so this may be a read error. The chain uses TRBV7-2 and TRBJ2-1; no clear D gene. The DNA end favors TRBJ2-7, so the J call may be wrong. CDR3 size: 12 residues. The V gene's germline CDR1 is SGHTA and CDR2 FQGNSA. The CDR3 protein is CASSLDHNEQYF. CDR3 sequence (DNA): TGTGCCAGCAGCTTAGATCACAATGAGCAGTACTTC.

This clonotype has a single count. A junction boundary mismatches the germline segment, possibly from a read error. The V and J genes are TRBV6-1 and TRBJ2-4; TRBD2 agrees at 7 bases. The CDR3 contains 14 residues. Looked up from germline, CDR1 is MNHNS and CDR2 is SASEGT. CDR3 sequence reads: CASRGGVGKNMQYF. CDR3 coding DNA: TGTGCCAGCAGGGGAGGGGTCGGCAAAAACATGCAGTACTTT.